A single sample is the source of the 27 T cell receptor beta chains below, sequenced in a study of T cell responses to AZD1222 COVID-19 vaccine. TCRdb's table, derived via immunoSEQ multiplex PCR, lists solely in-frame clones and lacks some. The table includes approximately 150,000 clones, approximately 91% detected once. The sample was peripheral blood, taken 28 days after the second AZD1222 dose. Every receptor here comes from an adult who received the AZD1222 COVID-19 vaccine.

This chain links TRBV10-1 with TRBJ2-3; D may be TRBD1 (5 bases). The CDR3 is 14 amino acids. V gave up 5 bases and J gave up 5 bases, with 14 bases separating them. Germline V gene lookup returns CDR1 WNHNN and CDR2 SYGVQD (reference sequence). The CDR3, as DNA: TGCGCCAGCAGTCAAGGGGATGCAGGAGATACGCAGTATTTT. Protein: CASSQGDAGDTQYF.

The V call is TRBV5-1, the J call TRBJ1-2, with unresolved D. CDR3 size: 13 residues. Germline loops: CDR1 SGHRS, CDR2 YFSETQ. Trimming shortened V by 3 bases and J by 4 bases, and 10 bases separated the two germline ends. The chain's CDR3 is CASSSNPLYGYTF. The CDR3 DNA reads TGCGCCAGCAGCTCCAACCCGCTCTATGGCTACACCTTC.

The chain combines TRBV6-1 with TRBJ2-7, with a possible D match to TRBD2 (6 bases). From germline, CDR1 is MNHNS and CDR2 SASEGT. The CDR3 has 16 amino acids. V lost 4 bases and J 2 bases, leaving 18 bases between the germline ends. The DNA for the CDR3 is TGTGCCAGCAGTGGAAAAAGGTGGGGGACTCCCTACGAGCAGTACTTC. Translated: CASSGKRWGTPYEQYF.

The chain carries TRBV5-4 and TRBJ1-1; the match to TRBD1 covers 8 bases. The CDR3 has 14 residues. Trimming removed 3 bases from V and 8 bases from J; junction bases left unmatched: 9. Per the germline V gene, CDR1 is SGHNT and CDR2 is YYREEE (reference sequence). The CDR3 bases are TGTGCCAGCAGCTCCCGGGACAGGAATAAGGAAGCTTTCTTT. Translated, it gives CASSSRDRNKEAFF.

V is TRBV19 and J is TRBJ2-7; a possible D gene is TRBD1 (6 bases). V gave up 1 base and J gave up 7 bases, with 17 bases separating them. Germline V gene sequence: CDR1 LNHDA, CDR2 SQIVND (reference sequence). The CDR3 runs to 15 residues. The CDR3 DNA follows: TGTGCCAGTAGTATAGTTACCACCGCCAGGGGTGAGCAGTACTTC. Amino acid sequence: CASSIVTTARGEQYF.

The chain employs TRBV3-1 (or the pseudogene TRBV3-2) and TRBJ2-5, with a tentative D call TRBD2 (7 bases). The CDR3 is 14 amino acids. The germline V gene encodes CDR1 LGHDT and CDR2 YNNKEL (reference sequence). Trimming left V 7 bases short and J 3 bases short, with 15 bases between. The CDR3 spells CASTGRGGEETQYF. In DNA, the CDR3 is TGTGCCAGCACTGGTAGGGGGGGCGAAGAGACCCAGTACTTC.

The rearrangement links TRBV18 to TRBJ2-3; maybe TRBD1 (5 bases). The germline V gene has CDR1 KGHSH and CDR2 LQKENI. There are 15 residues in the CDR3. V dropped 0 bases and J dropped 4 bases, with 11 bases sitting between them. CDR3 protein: CASSPPGQKADTQYF. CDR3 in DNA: TGTGCCAGCTCACCACCGGGGCAGAAGGCAGATACGCAGTATTTT. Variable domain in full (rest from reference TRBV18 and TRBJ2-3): NAGVMQNPRHLVRRRGQEARLRCSPMKGHSHVYWYRQLPEEGLKFMVYLQKENIIDESGMPKERFSAEFPKEGPSILRIQQVVRGDSAAYFCASSPPGQKADTQYFGPGTRLTVL.

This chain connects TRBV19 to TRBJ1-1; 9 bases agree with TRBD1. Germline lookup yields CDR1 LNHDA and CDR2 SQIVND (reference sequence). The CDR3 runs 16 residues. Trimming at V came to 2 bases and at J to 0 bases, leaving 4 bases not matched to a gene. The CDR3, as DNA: TGTGCCAGTAGTATAAACAGGGGGCGCATGAACACTGAAGCTTTCTTT. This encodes CASSINRGRMNTEAFF. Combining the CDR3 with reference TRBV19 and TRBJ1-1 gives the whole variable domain DGGITQSPKYLFRKEGQNVTLSCEQNLNHDAMYWYRQDPGQGLRLIYYSQIVNDFQKGDIAEGYSVSREKKESFPLTVTSAQKNPTAFYLCASSINRGRMNTEAFFGQGTRLTVV.

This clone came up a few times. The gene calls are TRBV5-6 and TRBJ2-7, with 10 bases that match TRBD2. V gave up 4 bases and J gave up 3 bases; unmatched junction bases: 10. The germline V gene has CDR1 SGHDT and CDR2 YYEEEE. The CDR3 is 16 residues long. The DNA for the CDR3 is TGTGCCAGCAGCCTCGGACTAGCGGCCTCGCACTACGAGCAGTACTTC. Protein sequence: CASSLGLAASHYEQYF.

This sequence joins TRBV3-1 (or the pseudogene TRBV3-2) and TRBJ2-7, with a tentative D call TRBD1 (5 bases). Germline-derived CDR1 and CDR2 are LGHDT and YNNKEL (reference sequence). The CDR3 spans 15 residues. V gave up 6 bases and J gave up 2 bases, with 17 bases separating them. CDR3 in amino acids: CASSDDSIAPYEQYF. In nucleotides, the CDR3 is TGTGCCAGCAGTGATGACAGCATTGCGCCCTACGAGCAGTACTTC.

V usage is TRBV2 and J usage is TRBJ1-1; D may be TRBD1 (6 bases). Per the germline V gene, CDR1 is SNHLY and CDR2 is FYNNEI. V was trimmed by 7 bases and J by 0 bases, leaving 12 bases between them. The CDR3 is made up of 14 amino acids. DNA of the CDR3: TGTGCCAGCAAGGACAGTAAAATGAACACTGAAGCTTTCTTT. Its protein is CASKDSKMNTEAFF.

For the CDR3, the DNA is TGCGCCAGCAGCCAAGGAGACAGGCCGGAGACCCAGTACTTC. Its protein product is CASSQGDRPETQYF. The J gene is TRBJ2-5, the V gene TRBV4-1; D may be TRBD1 (6 bases). The CDR3 totals 14 residues. V was pared by 1 base and J by 5 bases, with 11 bases between. Looked up from germline, CDR1 is MGHRA and CDR2 is YSYEKL.

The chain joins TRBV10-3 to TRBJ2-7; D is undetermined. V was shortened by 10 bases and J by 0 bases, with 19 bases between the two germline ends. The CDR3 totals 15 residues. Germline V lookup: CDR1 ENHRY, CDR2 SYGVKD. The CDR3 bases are TGTGCCACCCGAGGTCAGCAGGCGAACTCCTACGAGCAGTACTTC. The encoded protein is CATRGQQANSYEQYF.

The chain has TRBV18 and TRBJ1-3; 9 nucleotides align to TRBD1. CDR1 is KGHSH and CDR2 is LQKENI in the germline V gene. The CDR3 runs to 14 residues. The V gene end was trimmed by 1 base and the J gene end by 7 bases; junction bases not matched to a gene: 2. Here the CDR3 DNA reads TGTGCCAGCTCACCACAAGGACAGGGGAACACCATATATTTT. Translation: CASSPQGQGNTIYF.

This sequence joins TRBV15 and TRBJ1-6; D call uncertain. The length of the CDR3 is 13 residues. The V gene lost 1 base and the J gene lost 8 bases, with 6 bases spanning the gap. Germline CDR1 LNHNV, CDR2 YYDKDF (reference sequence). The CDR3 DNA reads TGTGCCACCAGCAGAGGACGGGATTCACCCCTCCACTTT. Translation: CATSRGRDSPLHF.

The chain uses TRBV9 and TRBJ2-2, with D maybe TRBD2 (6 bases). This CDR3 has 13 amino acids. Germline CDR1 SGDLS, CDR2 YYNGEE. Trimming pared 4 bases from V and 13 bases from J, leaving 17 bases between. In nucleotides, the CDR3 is TGTGCCAGCAGCCTGGGGCGGGACCGGGCGCTGTTTTTT. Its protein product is CASSLGRDRALFF.

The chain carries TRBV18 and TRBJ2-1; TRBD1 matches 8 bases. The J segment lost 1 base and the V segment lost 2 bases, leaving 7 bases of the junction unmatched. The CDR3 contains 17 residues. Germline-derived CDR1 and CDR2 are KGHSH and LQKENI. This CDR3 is CASSPLSGQGSYNEQFF. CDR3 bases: TGTGCCAGCTCACCATTGTCCGGACAGGGATCCTACAATGAGCAGTTCTTC.

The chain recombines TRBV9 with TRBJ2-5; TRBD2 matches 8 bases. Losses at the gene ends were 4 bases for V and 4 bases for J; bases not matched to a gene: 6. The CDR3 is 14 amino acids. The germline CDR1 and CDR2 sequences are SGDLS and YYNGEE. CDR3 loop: CASSFSTSAETQYF. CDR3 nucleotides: TGTGCCAGCAGCTTTTCGACTAGCGCAGAGACCCAGTACTTC.

The CDR3 sequence: CASSFRDPYEQYF. In DNA, the CDR3 is TGTGCCAGCAGCTTTCGGGATCCCTACGAGCAGTACTTC. This chain links TRBV7-9 with TRBJ2-7; D possibly corresponds to TRBD2 (5 bases). CDR3 length: 13 amino acids. V was clipped by 3 bases and J by 2 bases, with 8 bases between them. From germline, CDR1 is SEHNR and CDR2 FQNEAQ (reference sequence). Supplemented by reference TRBV7-9 and TRBJ2-7, the full variable domain reads DTGVSQNPRHKITKRGQNVTFRCDPISEHNRLYWYRQTLGQGPEFLTYFQNEAQLEKSRLLSDRFSAERPKGSFSTLEIQRTEQGDSAMYLCASSFRDPYEQYFGPGTRLTVT.

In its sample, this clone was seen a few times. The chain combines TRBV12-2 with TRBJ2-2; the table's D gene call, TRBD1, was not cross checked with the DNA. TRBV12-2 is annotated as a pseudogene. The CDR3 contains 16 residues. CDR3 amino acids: CASRLDGDRGGGELFF. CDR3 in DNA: TGTGCAAGTCGCTTAGATGGCGACAGGGGAGGCGGGGAGCTGTTTTTT.

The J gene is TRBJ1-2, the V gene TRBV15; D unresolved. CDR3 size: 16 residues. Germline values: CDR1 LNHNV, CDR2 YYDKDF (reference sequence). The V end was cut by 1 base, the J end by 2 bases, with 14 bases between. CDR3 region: CATSRARRVENYGYTF. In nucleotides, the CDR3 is TGTGCCACCAGCAGAGCTCGTAGGGTGGAGAACTATGGCTACACCTTC. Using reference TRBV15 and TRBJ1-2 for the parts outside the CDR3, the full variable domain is DAMVIQNPRYQVTQFGKPVTLSCSQTLNHNVMYWYQQKSSQAPKLLFHYYDKDFNNEADTPDNFQSRRPNTSFCFLDIRSPGLGDTAMYLCATSRARRVENYGYTFGSGTRLTVV.

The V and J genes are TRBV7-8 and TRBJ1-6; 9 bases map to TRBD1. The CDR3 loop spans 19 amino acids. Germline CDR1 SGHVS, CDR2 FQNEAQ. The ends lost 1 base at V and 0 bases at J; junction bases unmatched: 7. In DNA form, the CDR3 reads TGTGCCAGCAGCTTAGTCAAGGGGACAGGGAGCTCCTATAATTCACCCCTCCACTTT. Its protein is CASSLVKGTGSSYNSPLHF. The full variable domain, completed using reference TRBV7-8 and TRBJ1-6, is GAGVSQSPRYKVAKRGQDVALRCDPISGHVSLFWYQQALGQGPEFLTYFQNEAQLDKSGLPSDRFFAERPEGSVSTLKIQRTQQEDSAVYLCASSLVKGTGSSYNSPLHFGNGTRLTVT.

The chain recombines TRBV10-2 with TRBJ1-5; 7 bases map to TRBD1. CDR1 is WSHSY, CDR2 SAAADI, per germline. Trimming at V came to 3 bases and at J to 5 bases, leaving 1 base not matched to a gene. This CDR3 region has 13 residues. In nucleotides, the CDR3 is TGCGCCAGCAGTGAAACAGGGGATCAGCCCCAGCATTTT. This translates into CASSETGDQPQHF.

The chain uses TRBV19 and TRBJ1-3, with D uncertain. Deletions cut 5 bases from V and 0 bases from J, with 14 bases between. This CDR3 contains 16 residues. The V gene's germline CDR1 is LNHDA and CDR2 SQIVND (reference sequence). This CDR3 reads CASSWGPIRSGNTIYF. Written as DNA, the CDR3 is TGTGCCAGTAGTTGGGGTCCGATTCGCTCTGGAAACACCATATATTTT.

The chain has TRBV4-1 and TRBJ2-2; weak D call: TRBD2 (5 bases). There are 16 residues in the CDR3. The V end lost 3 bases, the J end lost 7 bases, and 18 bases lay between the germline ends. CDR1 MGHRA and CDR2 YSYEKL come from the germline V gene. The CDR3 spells CASSHPTAKAGGELFF. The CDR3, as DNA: TGCGCCAGCAGCCACCCGACGGCTAAGGCGGGCGGGGAGCTGTTTTTT.

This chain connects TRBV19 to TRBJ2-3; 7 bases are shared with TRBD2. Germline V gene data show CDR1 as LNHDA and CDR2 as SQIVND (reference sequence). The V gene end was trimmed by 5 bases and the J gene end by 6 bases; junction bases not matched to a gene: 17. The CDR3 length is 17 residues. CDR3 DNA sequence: TGTGCCAGTAGTGCTAGCGGACGACAAGTCACTAGGGATACGCAGTATTTT. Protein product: CASSASGRQVTRDTQYF.

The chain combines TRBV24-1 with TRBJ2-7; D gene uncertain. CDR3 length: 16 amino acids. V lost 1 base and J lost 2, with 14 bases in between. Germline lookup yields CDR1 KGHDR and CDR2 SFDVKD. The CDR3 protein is CATSDFSDLLTYEQYF. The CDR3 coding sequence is TGTGCCACCAGTGATTTCTCAGATTTACTCACCTACGAGCAGTACTTC.